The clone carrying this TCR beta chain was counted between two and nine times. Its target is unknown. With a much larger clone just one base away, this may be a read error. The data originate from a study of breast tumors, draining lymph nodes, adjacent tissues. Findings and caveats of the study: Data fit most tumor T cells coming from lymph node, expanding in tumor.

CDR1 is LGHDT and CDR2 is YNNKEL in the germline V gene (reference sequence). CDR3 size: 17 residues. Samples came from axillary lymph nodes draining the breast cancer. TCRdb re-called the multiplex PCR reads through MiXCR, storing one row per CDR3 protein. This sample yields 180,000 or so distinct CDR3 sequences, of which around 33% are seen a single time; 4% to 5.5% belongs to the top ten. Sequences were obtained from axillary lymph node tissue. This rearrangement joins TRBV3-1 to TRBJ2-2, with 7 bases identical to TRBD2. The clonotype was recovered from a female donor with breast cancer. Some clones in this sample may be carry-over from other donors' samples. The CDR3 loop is CASSPVALGGNAGELFF. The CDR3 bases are TGTGCCAGCAGCCCAGTGGCCCTCGGGGGGAACGCCGGGGAGCTGTTTTTT.